The next 25 T cell receptor beta chains were all read from a single sample in a study of tumor-infiltrating lymphocytes in primary liver carcinoma (dated by TCRdb to 2016 to 2017). Without any cell sorting, total RNA and DNA were extracted together from 20-30 mg of bulk tissue using the AllPrep DNA/RNA mini kit. Sequencer: Illumina HiSeq 2500. Using a constant-region primer and ProtoScript II reverse transcriptase, TCRbeta-specific cDNA was reverse-transcribed from around 500 ng total RNA. TCRbeta libraries were built with three nested multiplex PCR rounds, a slightly modified ARM-PCR procedure. Each of the first two PCR rounds ran for approximately 11 cycles using multiplex TRBV1-TRBV30 forward primers together with a Cbeta reverse primer. The public reads were reprocessed in TCRdb via fastp at Q25 and MiXCR, keeping in-frame beta chains. Every CDR3 protein is listed once, alongside the most common genes and DNA of its rows. This sample is represented by more than 90,000 distinct CDR3 sequences; about 70% of them were singletons. Of the sample, roughly 12% is held by the ten largest clones.

The sample comprised liver tumor tissue from sampling region 2. The cell subset or site label, as the study defines it: tumor region T2, inferior pole. The receptors come from an older woman with primary liver carcinoma and hepatitis B virus infection.

Turning to this clonotype: The CDR3 end shows no conserved phenylalanine or tryptophan, and so a read error is likely. The chain employs TRBV11-2 and TRBJ2-1, with D uncertain. Germline lookup yields CDR1 SGHAT and CDR2 FQNNGV. V lost 3 bases, J lost 10 bases, and 13 bases lay in between. This CDR3 comprises 13 residues. Here the CDR3 DNA reads TGTGCCAGCAGCTTCGCTAGAGACGGGGAGCAGTTCATC. Its protein product is CASSFARDGEQFI.

On this clonotype itself: A read error may produce the germline difference seen at one junction end. The genes are TRBV6-2 or TRBV6-3 and TRBJ2-1; D is perhaps TRBD2 (7 bases). Germline V gives CDR1 MNHEY, CDR2 SVGEGT. There are 18 residues in the CDR3. The chain's CDR3 is CVSSYSIRGGRSYNEQLF. The CDR3 DNA reads as TGTGTCAGCAGTTACTCGATCAGGGGAGGGAGGTCCTACAATGAGCAGTTGTTC.

The chain has TRBV11-2 and TRBJ2-3; 7 bases are a match to TRBD2. CDR3 length equals 15 residues. Germline V CDR1 and CDR2: SGHAT, FQNNGV. CDR3 nucleotides: TGTGGCGGCAGCCCTGGACTAGTGGGCCCAGATACGCAGTATTTT. It is translated as CGGSPGLVGPDTQYF.

In its sample, this clonotype was seen many times. This chain uses TRBV29-1 with TRBJ2-7; D is perhaps TRBD1 (6 bases). CDR1 SQVTM and CDR2 ANQGSEA come from the germline V gene. Trimming removed 4 bases from V and 0 bases from J, with 16 bases in between. This CDR3 has 15 amino acids. The CDR3 DNA sequence: TGCAGCGTTGCAGGTACACAGGGATTCTCCTACGAGCAGTACTTC. Translation gives CSVAGTQGFSYEQYF.

Comments on this clonotype: The CDR3 ends on some other residue instead of the conserved phenylalanine or tryptophan, so this is likely a read error. The chain links TRBV30 to TRBJ2-2; 7 bases are a match to TRBD1. Germline CDR1 GTSNPN, CDR2 SVGIG (reference sequence). The CDR3 spans 14 residues. V gave up 7 bases and J gave up 6 bases; unmatched junction bases: 11. The CDR3 nucleotides read TGTGCCTTCACCGTGGGACAGTGGTCCGGGGAGCTGTTTCTT. Translated: CAFTVGQWSGELFL.

To note about this clonotype: Here the CDR3 omits its conserved ending phenylalanine or tryptophan, so a read error is the likely source. The chain employs TRBV12-3 or TRBV12-4 and TRBJ2-6; TRBD1 matches at 10 bases. The CDR3 is 17 residues long. CDR3 sequence: CASSQRQGAAGVNVLTL. CDR3 bases: TGTGCCAGCAGTCAGCGACAGGGGGCAGCGGGGGTCAACGTCCTGACTCTC.

About this clonotype: Since a much larger clone is just one base distant, this may be a read error. Likely a read error: the CDR3 ends without its conserved phenylalanine or tryptophan. V and J are TRBV4-1 and TRBJ2-2; maybe TRBD2 (7 bases). The CDR3 is made up of 16 amino acids. The V gene lost 1 base and the J gene lost 4 bases, with 13 bases spanning the gap. Per germline, CDR1 MGHRA and CDR2 YSYEKL. CDR3: CASSQARGLATGELFL. The CDR3 DNA sequence: TGCGCCAGCAGCCAAGCGCGGGGGCTCGCCACCGGGGAGCTGTTTCTT.

This chain links TRBV28 with TRBJ1-3; perhaps TRBD1 as D (6 bases). CDR1 is MDHEN and CDR2 is SYDVKM in the germline V gene. The CDR3 extends over 14 amino acids. Trimming took 6 bases from V and 1 from J, leaving 10 bases between them. This chain's CDR3 is CASSSRGSGNTIYF. In nucleotides, the CDR3 is TGTGCCAGCAGCTCCAGGGGATCTGGAAACACCATATATTTT. Full variable domain (remainder filled in from reference TRBV28 and TRBJ1-3): DVKVTQSSRYLVKRTGEKVFLECVQDMDHENMFWYRQDPGLGLRLIYFSYDVKMKEKGDIPEGYSVSREKKERFSLILESASTNQTSMYLCASSSRGSGNTIYFGEGSWLTVV.

The chain joins TRBV11-2 to TRBJ2-2; maybe TRBD2 (5 bases). CDR1 and CDR2 (germline): SGHAT, FQNNGV. CDR3 length equals 15 residues. Trimming cost V 3 bases and J 4 bases, with 12 bases left between them. CDR3 amino acids: CASSLEVGRTGELFF. CDR3 coding DNA: TGTGCCAGCAGCTTGGAGGTAGGTCGCACCGGGGAGCTGTTTTTT.

A note on this clonotype: A read error may explain this, as a much larger clone is one base away. The chain joins TRBV5-4 to TRBJ2-2, with D possibly TRBD2 on 6 matching bases. The length of the CDR3 is 16 residues. Looked up from germline, CDR1 is SGHNT and CDR2 is YYREEE (reference sequence). CDR3 loop: CASSLFLAMNTGEVFF. The CDR3 region has the DNA TGTGCCAGCAGCTTGTTCCTAGCCATGAACACCGGGGAGGTGTTTTTT. The variable domain in full, completed from reference TRBV5-4 and TRBJ2-2, reads ETGVTQSPTHLIKTRGQQVTLRCSSQSGHNTVSWYQQALGQGPQFIFQYYREEENGRGNFPPRFSGLQFPNYSSELNVNALELDDSALYLCASSLFLAMNTGEVFFGEGSRLTVL.

The chain links TRBV7-9 to TRBJ2-7; the D gene is possibly TRBD2 (6 bases). From germline, CDR1 is SEHNR and CDR2 FQNEAQ (reference sequence). The CDR3 loop spans 15 amino acids. The CDR3 sequence: CDIDPGARSSYEQYF. CDR3 nucleotides: TGTGACATCGATCCGGGAGCCCGCAGCTCCTACGAGCAGTACTTC. The entire variable domain, with the rest obtained from reference TRBV7-9 and TRBJ2-7, is as follows: DTGVSQNPRHKITKRGQNVTFRCDPISEHNRLYWYRQTLGQGPEFLTYFQNEAQLEKSRLLSDRFSAERPKGSFSTLEIQRTEQGDSAMYLCDIDPGARSSYEQYFGPGTRLTVT.

The chain recombines TRBV11-2 with TRBJ2-7; maybe TRBD2 (8 bases). CDR1 SGHAT and CDR2 FQNNGV come from the germline V gene. The CDR3 has 15 amino acids. This CDR3 is CIGSLAGQPSYEQYF. The CDR3 DNA sequence: TGTATCGGCAGCTTAGCGGGACAGCCCTCCTACGAGCAGTACTTC.

With regard to this clonotype: A single base separates this from a much larger clone, so it may be a read error. The rearrangement uses TRBV28 and TRBJ1-5, with 9 bases lining up with TRBD1. There are 15 residues in the CDR3. Per germline, CDR1 MDHEN and CDR2 SYDVKM. As DNA, the CDR3 is TGTGCCAGCAGTTCCGGGACAGGGAAAGGTCAGCTCCAGCATTTT. As protein: CASSSGTGKGQLQHF.

Note on this clonotype: This likely comes from a read error, as the CDR3 has no conserved phenylalanine or tryptophan at its end. The chain combines TRBV11-2 with TRBJ2-7, with D unresolved. There are 15 residues in the CDR3. Germline V gene lookup returns CDR1 SGHAT and CDR2 FQNNGV. The CDR3 region has the DNA TGTGCCAGCAGTTTAGAATGGTGGCAGGCCCACGAGCAGTACCTC. This encodes CASSLEWWQAHEQYL.

About this clonotype: One base away lies a much larger clone, so this may be a sequencing read error. The gene calls are TRBV28 and TRBJ2-7, with TRBD1 matching over 7 bases. V shed 7 bases, J shed 6 bases, and the junction held 12 bases outside the gene matches. In germline, CDR1 is MDHEN, CDR2 SYDVKM. The CDR3 extends over 14 amino acids. CDR3 region: CASNRTGSVREQYF. The CDR3, as DNA: TGTGCCAGCAACCGGACAGGATCGGTGCGCGAGCAGTACTTC.

This clonotype was recorded many times. This rearrangement joins TRBV13 to TRBJ2-7; 9 nucleotides match TRBD2. The ends lost 3 bases at V and 5 bases at J; junction bases unmatched: 11. The CDR3 runs 16 residues. CDR1 and CDR2 (germline): PRHDT, FYEKMQ (reference sequence). The CDR3 sequence: CASSLTAGGILDEQYF. DNA for the CDR3: TGTGCCAGCAGCTTGACGGCGGGAGGGATTCTCGACGAGCAGTACTTC. The full variable domain, in which reference TRBV13 and TRBJ2-7 provide the parts outside the CDR3, is AAGVIQSPRHLIKEKRETATLKCYPIPRHDTVYWYQQGPGQDPQFLISFYEKMQSDKGSIPDRFSAQQFSDYHSELNMSSLELGDSALYFCASSLTAGGILDEQYFGPGTRLTVT.

For this clonotype: No conserved phenylalanine or tryptophan ends this CDR3, so it is likely a read error. The genes are TRBV2 and TRBJ1-5, with D uncertain. CDR3 length: 12 residues. The germline V gene has CDR1 SNHLY and CDR2 FYNNEI. DNA of the CDR3: TGTGGCAGCAGTGAAAAAGTTCAGCCCCAGCATTTG. Amino acid sequence: CGSSEKVQPQHL.

The rearrangement links TRBV7-3 to TRBJ2-3, with no clear D. CDR1 and CDR2 from the germline V gene are SGHTA and FQGTGA. Trimming shortened V by 2 bases and J by 3 bases, and 12 bases separated the two germline ends. The CDR3 totals 15 residues. In DNA, the CDR3 is TGTGCCAGCAGCTTACAAGGGTCTGGAACAGATACGCAGTATTTT. As protein: CASSLQGSGTDTQYF.

As concerns this clonotype: A much larger clone sits a single nucleotide away, making a read error possible. V is TRBV7-8 and J is TRBJ2-1, with a possible D match to TRBD2 (5 bases). Germline V gene data show CDR1 as SGHVS and CDR2 as FQNEAQ. This CDR3 has 14 amino acids. This CDR3 is CASNALGSYNEQLF. In nucleotides, the CDR3 is TGTGCCAGCAACGCACTGGGGAGCTACAATGAGCAGCTCTTC.

As to this clonotype: Given the absence of the conserved phenylalanine or tryptophan at the CDR3 end, a read error is likely. V usage is TRBV4-2 and J usage is TRBJ2-2; 13 bases fit TRBD2. This CDR3 contains 20 residues. The germline gives CDR1 LGHNA, CDR2 YNFKEQ. With V trimmed by 3 bases and J by 6 bases, 16 bases remained unmatched. DNA of the CDR3: TGTGCCAGCAGCCAGGAGGCCGCGAGACTAGCGGGGGGAAGGGCCGGGGAGCTGTTTTAT. It specifies CASSQEAARLAGGRAGELFY.

As for this clonotype: A much more abundant neighbour one base away suggests this may be a read error. The gene calls are TRBV7-9 and TRBJ2-1, with 7 nucleotides matching TRBD1. Germline V gene sequence: CDR1 SEHNR, CDR2 FQNEAQ (reference sequence). This CDR3 region has 15 residues. Unmatched junction bases numbered 7, after V lost 5 bases and J lost 3 bases. In DNA form, the CDR3 reads TGTGCCAGCAGCAAAAGGGGGCTCAACTACAATGAGCAGTTCTTC. Amino acids: CASSKRGLNYNEQFF.

The CDR3 sequence is CSATDSGMSNQPQHF. The CDR3 DNA is TGCAGTGCTACAGACTCCGGGATGTCCAATCAGCCCCAGCATTTT. This rearrangement joins TRBV20-1 to TRBJ1-5, with D uncertain. Between the trimmed V and J ends, which lost 4 bases and 3 bases, there was a span of 16 bases. The CDR3 sequence is 15 residues long. Germline V gene sequence: CDR1 DFQATT, CDR2 SNEGSKA (reference sequence).

V is TRBV29-1 and J is TRBJ2-1; 9 nucleotides align to TRBD2. CDR3 length: 14 residues. CDR1 and CDR2 (germline): SQVTM, ANQGSEA. The CDR3 reads CNVAGTSRGNEQFF. The CDR3 DNA reads TGCAACGTAGCTGGGACTAGCAGGGGCAATGAGCAGTTCTTC.

This clonotype was recorded only once. The chain has TRBV4-1 and TRBJ2-1; tentative D call: TRBD2 (5 bases). CDR3 length: 15 residues. Trimming removed 3 bases from V and 5 bases from J, with 14 bases in between. Germline V gene sequence: CDR1 MGHRA, CDR2 YSYEKL. CDR3 in amino acids: CASSHWCGLNNEQFF. The CDR3 DNA reads as TGCGCCAGCAGCCACTGGTGCGGGCTCAACAATGAGCAGTTCTTC.

The V and J genes are TRBV5-1 and TRBJ1-6; 7 positions agree with TRBD1. V lost 3 bases and J lost 4; bases outside the gene matches: 7. The CDR3 consists of 16 residues. Germline values: CDR1 SGHRS, CDR2 YFSETQ. CDR3: CASSSGTEGYNSPLHF. CDR3 DNA: TGCGCCAGCAGCTCGGGGACAGAAGGGTATAATTCACCCCTCCACTTT.